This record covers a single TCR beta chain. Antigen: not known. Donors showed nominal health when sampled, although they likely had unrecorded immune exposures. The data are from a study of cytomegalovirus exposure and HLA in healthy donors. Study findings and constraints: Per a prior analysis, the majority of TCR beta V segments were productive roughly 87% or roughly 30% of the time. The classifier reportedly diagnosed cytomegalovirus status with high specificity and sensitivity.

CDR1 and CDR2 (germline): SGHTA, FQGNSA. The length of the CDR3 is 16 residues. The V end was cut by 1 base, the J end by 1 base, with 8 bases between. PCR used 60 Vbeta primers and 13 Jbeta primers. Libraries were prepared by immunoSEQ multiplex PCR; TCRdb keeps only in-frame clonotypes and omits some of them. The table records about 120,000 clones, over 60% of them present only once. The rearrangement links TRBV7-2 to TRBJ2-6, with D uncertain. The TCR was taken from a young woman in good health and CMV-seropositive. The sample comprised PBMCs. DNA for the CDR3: TGTGCCAGCAGCTTAGGTCCCCGGTCTGGGGCCAACGTCCTGACTTTC. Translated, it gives CASSLGPRSGANVLTF.